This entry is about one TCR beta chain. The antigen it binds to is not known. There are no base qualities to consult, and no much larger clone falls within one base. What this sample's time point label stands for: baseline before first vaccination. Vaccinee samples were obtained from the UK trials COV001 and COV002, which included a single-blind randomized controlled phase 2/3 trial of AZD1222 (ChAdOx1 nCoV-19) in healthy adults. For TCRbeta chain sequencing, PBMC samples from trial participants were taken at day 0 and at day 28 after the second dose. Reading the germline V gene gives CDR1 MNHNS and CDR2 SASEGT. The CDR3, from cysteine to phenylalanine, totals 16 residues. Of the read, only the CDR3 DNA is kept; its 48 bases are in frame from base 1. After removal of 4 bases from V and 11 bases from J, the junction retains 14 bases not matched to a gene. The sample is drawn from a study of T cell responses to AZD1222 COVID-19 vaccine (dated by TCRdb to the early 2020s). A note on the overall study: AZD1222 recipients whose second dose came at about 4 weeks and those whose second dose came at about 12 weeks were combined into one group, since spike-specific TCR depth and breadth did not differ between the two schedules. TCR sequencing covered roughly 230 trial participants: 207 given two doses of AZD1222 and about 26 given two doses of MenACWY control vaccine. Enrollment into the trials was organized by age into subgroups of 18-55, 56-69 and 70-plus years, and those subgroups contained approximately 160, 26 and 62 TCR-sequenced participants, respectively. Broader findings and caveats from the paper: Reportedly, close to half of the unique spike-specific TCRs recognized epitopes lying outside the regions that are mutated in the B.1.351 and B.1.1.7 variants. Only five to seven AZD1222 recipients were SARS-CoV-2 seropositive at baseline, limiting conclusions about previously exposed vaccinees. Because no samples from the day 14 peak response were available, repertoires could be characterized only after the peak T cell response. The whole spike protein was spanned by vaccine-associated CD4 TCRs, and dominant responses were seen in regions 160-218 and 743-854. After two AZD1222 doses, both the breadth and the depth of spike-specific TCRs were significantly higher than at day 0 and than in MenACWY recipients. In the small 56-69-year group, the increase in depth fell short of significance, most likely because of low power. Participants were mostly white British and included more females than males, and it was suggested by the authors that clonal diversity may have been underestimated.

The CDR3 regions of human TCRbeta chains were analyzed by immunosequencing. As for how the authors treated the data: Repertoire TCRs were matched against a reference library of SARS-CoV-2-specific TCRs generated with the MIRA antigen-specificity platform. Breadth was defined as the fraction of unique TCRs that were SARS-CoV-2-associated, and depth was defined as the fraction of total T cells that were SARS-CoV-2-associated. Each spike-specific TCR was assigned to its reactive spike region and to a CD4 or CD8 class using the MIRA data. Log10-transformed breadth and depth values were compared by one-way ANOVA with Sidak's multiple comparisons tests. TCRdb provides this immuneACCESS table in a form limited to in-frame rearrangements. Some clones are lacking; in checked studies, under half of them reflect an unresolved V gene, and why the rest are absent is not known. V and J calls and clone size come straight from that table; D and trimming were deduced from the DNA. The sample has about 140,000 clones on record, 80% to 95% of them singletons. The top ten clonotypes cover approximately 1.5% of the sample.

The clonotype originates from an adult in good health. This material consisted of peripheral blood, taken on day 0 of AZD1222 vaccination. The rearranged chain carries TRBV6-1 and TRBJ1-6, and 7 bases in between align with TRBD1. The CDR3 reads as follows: CASSGGKGAQGTPLHF. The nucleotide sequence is TGTGCCAGCAGTGGGGGGAAGGGGGCACAGGGGACACCCCTCCACTTT.